The source of this T cell receptor (beta chain) is a study of T cell responses to AZD1222 COVID-19 vaccine (dated by TCRdb to the early 2020s). Broadly, across the study: Because spike-specific TCR depth and breadth did not differ between the two schedules, AZD1222 recipients who got a second dose at roughly 4 weeks were pooled with those who got a second dose at roughly 12 weeks. TCR sequencing was performed for about 250 trial participants, of whom some 200 were given two doses of AZD1222 and approximately 26 were given two doses of MenACWY control vaccine. Trial participants were enrolled into age subgroups of 18-55, 56-69 and 70-plus years, which contained about 150, 27 and 61 TCR-sequenced participants, respectively.

Broad study findings and their caveats: In the small 56-69-year group, the increase in depth fell short of significance, most likely because of low power. Reportedly, almost half of the unique spike-specific TCRs recognized epitopes lying outside the regions that are mutated in the B.1.351 and B.1.1.7 variants. The whole spike protein was spanned by vaccine-associated CD4 TCRs, and dominant responses were seen in regions 160-218 and 743-854. Conclusions about previously exposed vaccinees are limited, since just six AZD1222 recipients were seropositive for SARS-CoV-2 at baseline. No day 14 peak-response samples were available, so repertoires were characterized only after the peak T cell response. Participants were mostly white British, with more females than males. The authors suggested clonal diversity may have been underestimated. After two AZD1222 doses, spike-specific TCR breadth and depth were significantly higher than at day 0 and than in MenACWY recipients.

The CDR3 regions of human TCRbeta chains were analyzed by immunosequencing. On the study's bioinformatics: TCRs in the repertoires were compared against a reference library of SARS-CoV-2-specific TCRs that had been generated with the MIRA antigen-specificity platform. Breadth meant the fraction of unique TCRs that were SARS-CoV-2-associated, whereas depth meant the fraction of total T cells that were SARS-CoV-2-associated. Each spike-specific TCR was assigned to its reactive spike region and to a CD4 or CD8 class using the MIRA data. Log10-transformed breadth and depth values were compared by one-way ANOVA with Sidak's multiple comparisons tests. Drawn from immuneACCESS, this table holds only the in-frame rearrangements with V and J called that TCRdb kept. Clones are partly lost; checked studies trace under half to an unresolved V gene and leave the rest unexplained. D and trimming were read from the DNA, whereas the V and J calls and clone size are those reported in that table. In this sample the table shows 130,000 or so clones, roughly nine tenths of which occur a single time. Around 3.3% of the sample goes to the ten largest clones.

The time point label, as the study defines it: baseline before first vaccination. The vaccinee samples were drawn from two UK trials, COV001 and COV002, one of which was a single-blind randomized controlled phase 2/3 trial testing AZD1222 (ChAdOx1 nCoV-19) in healthy adults. Trial participant PBMC samples were collected at day 0 and day 28 after the second dose for TCRbeta chain sequencing. In the case of this clone: Its antigen is currently not known. Within one base of it there is no much larger clone, and no base qualities were kept.

From a lookup of the germline V gene, CDR1 and CDR2 are LGHNA and YNFKEQ. Spanning cysteine to phenylalanine, the CDR3 consists of 15 amino acids. The read is trimmed to its CDR3 DNA, 45 bases read in frame from base 1. Between the V and J ends, shortened by 1 base and 3 bases respectively, the junction contains 13 bases. The sequence was obtained from an adult in good health. The material was peripheral blood, obtained on day 0 of AZD1222 vaccination. The chain links TRBV4-2 with TRBJ2-7; confidence is insufficient to name the D gene. DNA sequence: TGTGCCAGCAGCCAAGTTGCCGTTACGGGCTACGAGCAGTACTTC. Its translation reads: CASSQVAVTGYEQYF.